The clone carrying this TCR beta chain was seen more than once but under ten times. Its antigen is undetermined. V dropped 8 bases and J dropped 1 base, with 14 bases sitting between them. The CDR3 is 14 amino acids. CDR1 is KGHSH, CDR2 LQKENI, per germline. The sample belongs to a study of beta chain features in type 1 diabetes. Study-wide context: When patients were set against healthy donors, age, gender and cell yields were similar. The examined sorted cells totaled fewer than 110,000,000 across samples.

Reverse transcription of all isolated RNA meant that expressed TCRB transcripts were sequenced. The table came from immunoSEQ multiplex PCR; TCRdb's copy has only in-frame clones and leaves some out. The sample consists of fewer than 550,000 clones, 10% to 12% of them appearing once. General observations from the study: Insertions at VDJ junctions were less frequent in type 1 diabetes patients. These patients also deleted more nucleotides at the same junctions. The naive, central memory and Treg TCRB repertoires looked more alike in patients than they did in healthy donors.

Sequences were obtained from naive CD4+ T cells from blood. This receptor was taken from a woman younger than 30 in good health. The chain carries TRBV18 and TRBJ2-5; D may match TRBD1 or TRBD2 (5 bases each). The CDR3 nucleotides read TGTGCCAGCACGAGAGAGGGGCCCCAAGAGACCCAGTACTTC. Residues: CASTREGPQETQYF.